This is a list of T cell receptor beta chains from one sample in a study of blood T cells in healthy people across ages. TCRdb re-analysed the 5' RACE reads in MiXCR, keeping a single row per CDR3 protein. Of fewer than 750,000 distinct CDR3 sequences in the sample, approximately 52% were seen once. Material: blood. These receptors were collected from a woman of 80 years or more in good health. The CDR3 runs from the conserved cysteine through the conserved F or W. Each record gives: CDR3 protein, CDR3 DNA, D gene, V gene, clone size, J gene. The D gene is left open where the match is weak. Part of the rows lack a size; the others show once, few, many or a class for expanded clones.

CDR3: CASSYDGQPTYEQYF
DNA: TGTGCCAGCAGTTACGATGGACAGCCAACCTACGAGCAGTACTTC
D: .
V: TRBV6-5
size: .
J: TRBJ2-7

CDR3: CASSTATVTYEQYF
DNA: TGTGCCAGCAGTACCGCGACAGTCACCTACGAGCAGTACTTC
D: .
V: TRBV28
size: many
J: TRBJ2-7

CDR3: CASGTAGAETDTQYF
DNA: TGTGCCAGCGGAACAGCGGGGGCCGAGACAGATACGCAGTATTTT
D: TRBD2
V: TRBV28
size: .
J: TRBJ2-3

CDR3: CASSATGAANLQYF
DNA: TGTGCCAGCAGTGCGACAGGCGCTGCTAATTTGCAGTACTTC
D: .
V: TRBV27
size: few
J: TRBJ2-7

CDR3: CSVELEVHEQFF
DNA: TGCAGCGTTGAACTAGAAGTGCATGAGCAGTTCTTC
D: .
V: TRBV29-1
size: many
J: TRBJ2-1

CDR3: CASSSHGGGADTQYF
DNA: TGTGCCAGCAGTTCCCACGGGGGGGGGGCAGATACGCAGTATTTT
D: TRBD2
V: TRBV12-3/TRBV12-4
size: .
J: TRBJ2-3

CDR3: CSARQGVNYGYTF
DNA: TGCAGCGCCCGACAGGGGGTTAACTATGGCTACACCTTC
D: TRBD1
V: TRBV29-1
size: .
J: TRBJ1-2

CDR3: CASSTGLAGGDEQFF
DNA: TGTGCCAGCAGTACCGGACTAGCGGGGGGGGATGAGCAGTTCTTC
D: TRBD2
V: TRBV6-1
size: few
J: TRBJ2-1

CDR3: CASSVRHIGAGSTDTQYF
DNA: TGTGCCAGCAGCGTGAGGCATATAGGCGCGGGGAGCACAGATACGCAGTATTTT
D: .
V: TRBV9
size: few
J: TRBJ2-3

CDR3: CSVQVAGGHYEQYF
DNA: TGCAGCGTTCAAGTAGCGGGAGGGCACTACGAGCAGTACTTC
D: TRBD2
V: TRBV29-1
size: many
J: TRBJ2-7

CDR3: CSARDRPGPYEQYF
DNA: TGCAGTGCTAGAGATAGGCCTGGACCCTACGAGCAGTACTTC
D: .
V: TRBV20-1
size: .
J: TRBJ2-7

CDR3: CASSQPSLAGGYEQYF
DNA: TGTGCCAGCAGCCAACCCTCACTAGCGGGAGGTTACGAGCAGTACTTC
D: TRBD2
V: TRBV3-1
size: many
J: TRBJ2-7

CDR3: CASSLGTVYEQYF
DNA: TGTGCCAGCAGCCTCGGGACAGTCTACGAGCAGTACTTC
D: TRBD1
V: TRBV28
size: many
J: TRBJ2-7

CDR3: CASTQGFRLTDTQYF
DNA: TGTGCCAGCACTCAGGGGTTTAGGCTGACAGATACGCAGTATTTT
D: .
V: TRBV5-6
size: .
J: TRBJ2-3

CDR3: CASSLIGSSYEQYF
DNA: TGTGCCAGCAGTTTAATAGGATCCTCCTACGAGCAGTACTTC
D: .
V: TRBV27
size: many
J: TRBJ2-7

CDR3: CASSDLGHQPQHF
DNA: TGTGCCAGCAGTGACTTAGGCCATCAGCCCCAGCATTTT
D: .
V: TRBV28
size: many
J: TRBJ1-5

CDR3: CASSKNRDGSYEQYF
DNA: TGCGCCAGCAGCAAAAACCGGGACGGATCCTACGAGCAGTACTTC
D: .
V: TRBV5-1
size: many
J: TRBJ2-7

CDR3: CASSPDRDYQPQHF
DNA: TGTGCCAGCAGCCCCGACAGGGATTATCAGCCCCAGCATTTT
D: TRBD1
V: TRBV6-6
size: .
J: TRBJ1-5

CDR3: CASSQDRGRNGSPLHF
DNA: TGCGCCAGCAGCCAAGATCGCGGTCGAAACGGGTCACCCCTCCACTTT
D: .
V: TRBV4-3
size: .
J: TRBJ1-6

CDR3: CASSLASWTGGETQYF
DNA: TGTGCCAGCAGCTTAGCGAGTTGGACAGGGGGAGAGACCCAGTACTTC
D: TRBD1
V: TRBV7-2
size: many
J: TRBJ2-5

CDR3: CASLRDMNTEAFF
DNA: TGTGCCAGCCTTCGGGACATGAACACTGAAGCTTTCTTT
D: .
V: TRBV2
size: .
J: TRBJ1-1

CDR3: CSATRDLRTGELFF
DNA: TGCAGTGCAACCCGGGACCTACGGACCGGGGAGCTGTTTTTT
D: .
V: TRBV20-1
size: few
J: TRBJ2-2

CDR3: CASSEQENTEAFF
DNA: TGTGCCAGCAGTGAACAAGAGAACACTGAAGCTTTCTTT
D: .
V: TRBV6-1
size: many
J: TRBJ1-1

CDR3: CASSSDWQETQYF
DNA: TGTGCCAGCAGCTCGGACTGGCAAGAGACCCAGTACTTC
D: .
V: TRBV11-2
size: many
J: TRBJ2-5

CDR3: CSVGRGTNEKLFF
DNA: TGCAGCGTTGGCAGGGGCACTAATGAAAAACTGTTTTTT
D: .
V: TRBV29-1
size: .
J: TRBJ1-4

CDR3: CASSEYRVSSYNEQFF
DNA: TGTGCCAGCAGTGAATATCGGGTCAGCTCCTACAATGAGCAGTTCTTC
D: .
V: TRBV2
size: few
J: TRBJ2-1

CDR3: CASSLDPPSGANVLTF
DNA: TGCGCCAGCAGCTTGGACCCACCCTCTGGGGCCAACGTACTGACTTTC
D: .
V: TRBV5-1
size: .
J: TRBJ2-6

CDR3: CASRGANAGDTQYF
DNA: TGCGCCAGCCGCGGGGCAAACGCGGGAGATACGCAGTATTTT
D: .
V: TRBV5-1
size: .
J: TRBJ2-3

CDR3: CATSRGRTDTQYF
DNA: TGTGCCACCAGTCGGGGACGCACAGATACGCAGTATTTT
D: .
V: TRBV24-1
size: .
J: TRBJ2-3

CDR3: CAISADLNTEAFF
DNA: TGTGCCATCAGTGCGGACCTGAACACTGAAGCTTTCTTT
D: .
V: TRBV10-3
size: .
J: TRBJ1-1

CDR3: CAISLDEQETQYF
DNA: TGTGCCATCAGTCTAGACGAACAAGAGACCCAGTACTTC
D: .
V: TRBV10-3
size: .
J: TRBJ2-5

CDR3: CASSLAVIAETQYF
DNA: TGCGCCAGCAGCTTGGCCGTAATTGCGGAGACCCAGTACTTC
D: .
V: TRBV5-1
size: many
J: TRBJ2-5

CDR3: CASSLAGTSGTYEQYF
DNA: TGTGCCAGCAGCTTAGCTGGGACTAGCGGGACCTACGAGCAGTACTTC
D: TRBD2
V: TRBV7-2
size: once
J: TRBJ2-7

CDR3: CASSPTQERHYGYTF
DNA: TGTGCCAGCTCACCCACACAGGAGAGGCACTATGGCTACACCTTC
D: .
V: TRBV18
size: few
J: TRBJ1-2

CDR3: CASSRKKMNTEAFF
DNA: TGTGCCAGCAGCCGGAAGAAGATGAACACTGAAGCTTTCTTT
D: .
V: TRBV6-5
size: few
J: TRBJ1-1

CDR3: CASSPREGVGANVLTF
DNA: TGCGCCAGCAGCCCGAGAGAAGGGGTAGGGGCCAACGTCCTGACTTTC
D: .
V: TRBV4-3
size: .
J: TRBJ2-6

CDR3: CASSAGDRVHNEQFF
DNA: TGTGCCAGCAGCGCAGGGGACAGGGTACACAATGAGCAGTTCTTC
D: TRBD1
V: TRBV2
size: .
J: TRBJ2-1